This TCR beta chain was recovered during a study of blood T cells in healthy people across ages. The wider study: Per every two T cells, about one barcoded beta molecule was captured by template switching.

The V gene end was trimmed by 3 bases and the J gene end by 6 bases; junction bases not matched to a gene: 7. Germline V gene sequence: CDR1 SQVTM, CDR2 ANQGSEA. The CDR3 sequence is 13 residues long. The sample holds a few counts of this clonotype. What it recognizes is unknown. General study findings and limits: TCR beta diversity tracked closely with naive T cell percentage.

A sample-barcoded 5' primer and a J-beta primer mix were used in a second PCR of roughly 7 to 12 cycles. Every sample gave at least 2.5 million paired-end reads containing CDR3. TCRdb reanalysed the 5' RACE reads using MiXCR and keeps one entry per CDR3 protein. The data contain under 1,100,000 distinct CDR3 sequences, under 30% of them singletons. Another study also made use of these data, one on T cells of mothers and their children.

The clonotype was recovered from a girl aged 2 to 10 in good health. The chain is built from TRBV29-1 and TRBJ1-1, with 7 nucleotides matching TRBD1. The sequencing sample was made of blood. The CDR3 DNA sequence: TGCAGCGTTGACGACAGGGCGGCCCCTGAAGCTTTCTTT. It encodes CSVDDRAAPEAFF.